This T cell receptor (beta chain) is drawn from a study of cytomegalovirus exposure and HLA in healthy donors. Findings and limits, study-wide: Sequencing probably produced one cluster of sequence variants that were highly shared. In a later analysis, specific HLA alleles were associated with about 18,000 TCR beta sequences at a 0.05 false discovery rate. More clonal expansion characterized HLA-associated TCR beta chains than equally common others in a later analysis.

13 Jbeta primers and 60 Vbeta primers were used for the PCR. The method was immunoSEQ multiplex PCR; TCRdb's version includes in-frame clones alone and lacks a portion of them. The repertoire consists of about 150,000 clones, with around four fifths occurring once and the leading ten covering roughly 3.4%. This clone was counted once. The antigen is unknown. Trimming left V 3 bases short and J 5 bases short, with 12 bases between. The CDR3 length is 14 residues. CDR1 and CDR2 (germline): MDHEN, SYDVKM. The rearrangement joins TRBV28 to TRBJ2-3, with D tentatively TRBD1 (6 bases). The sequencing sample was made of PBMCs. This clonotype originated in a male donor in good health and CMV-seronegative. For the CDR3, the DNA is TGTGCCAGCAGTTTCTCAGGGGCAGGAGATACGCAGTATTTT. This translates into CASSFSGAGDTQYF.